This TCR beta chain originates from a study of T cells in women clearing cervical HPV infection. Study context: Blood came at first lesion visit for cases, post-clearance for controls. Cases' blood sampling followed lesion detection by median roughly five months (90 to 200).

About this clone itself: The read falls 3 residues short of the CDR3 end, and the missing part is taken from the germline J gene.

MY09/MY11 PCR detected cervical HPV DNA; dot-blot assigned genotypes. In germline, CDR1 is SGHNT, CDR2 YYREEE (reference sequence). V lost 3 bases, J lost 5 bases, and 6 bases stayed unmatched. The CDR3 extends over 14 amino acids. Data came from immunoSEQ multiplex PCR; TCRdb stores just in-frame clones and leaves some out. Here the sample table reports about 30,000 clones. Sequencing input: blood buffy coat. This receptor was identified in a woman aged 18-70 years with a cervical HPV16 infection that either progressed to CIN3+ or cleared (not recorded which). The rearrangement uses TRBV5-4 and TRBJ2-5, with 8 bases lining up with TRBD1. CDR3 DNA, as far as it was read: TGTGCCAGCAGCTCTGACAGGGGCCGGGAGACC. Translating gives CASSSDRGRET. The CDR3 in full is CASSSDRGRETQYF.